A single sample gave rise to the 11 T cell receptor beta chains below, sequenced in a study of blood T cell repertoires in COVID-19. Produced via immunoSEQ multiplex PCR; TCRdb's table is partial and in-frame only. The table shows about 120,000 clones, with over 70% occurring only once. Sequencing was done on a sample of peripheral blood. The receptors here all came from a man between 50 and 59 years old with acute or convalescent COVID-19.

This clone has a handful of counts. The chain uses TRBV18 and TRBJ1-1; D gene uncertain. The germline CDR1 and CDR2 sequences are KGHSH and LQKENI. Trimming took 2 bases from V and 6 from J, leaving 10 bases between them. CDR3 length: 13 amino acids. CDR3 protein: CASSPVGQAEAFF. Here the CDR3 DNA reads TGTGCCAGCTCACCAGTTGGTCAGGCTGAAGCTTTCTTT. The variable domain in full, with the rest retrieved from reference TRBV18 and TRBJ1-1, is NAGVMQNPRHLVRRRGQEARLRCSPMKGHSHVYWYRQLPEEGLKFMVYLQKENIIDESGMPKERFSAEFPKEGPSILRIQQVVRGDSAAYFCASSPVGQAEAFFGQGTRLTVV.

CDR3 nucleotides: TGTGCCAGCAGCTCGACCGGACCGGGGAAAGAGACCCAGTACTTC. This gives the protein CASSSTGPGKETQYF. This rearrangement joins TRBV7-6 to TRBJ2-5; a possible D gene is TRBD2 (5 bases). This CDR3 is built from 15 residues. V lost 4 bases and J 3 bases, leaving 15 bases between the germline ends. Germline CDR1 is SGHVS and CDR2 is FNYEAQ.

The rearrangement joins TRBV6-5 to TRBJ1-1; tentatively, D is TRBD1 (5 bases). Trimming removed 4 bases from V and 2 bases from J, with 14 bases in between. The germline gives CDR1 MNHEY, CDR2 SVGAGI. CDR3 length: 15 residues. The CDR3 nucleotides are TGTGCCAGCAGTTCAGCAGGGAAGGAAAACACTGAAGCTTTCTTT. Its protein is CASSSAGKENTEAFF.

This clone has just a few counts. The chain links TRBV14 to TRBJ1-2; 10 bases agree with TRBD1. The CDR3 has 16 amino acids. J was trimmed by 8 bases and V by 3 bases; bases with no gene match: 12. Germline V gene sequence: CDR1 SGHDN, CDR2 FVKESK. The CDR3 DNA follows: TGTGCCAGCAGCCAGTTTAAGACAGGGGGCCAGGAAGGCTACACCTTC. It is translated as CASSQFKTGGQEGYTF.

In DNA, the CDR3 is TGTGCCAGCAGTTTAGCGTCACTGCTTAGCACAGATACGCAGTATTTT. Translated: CASSLASLLSTDTQYF. The chain couples TRBV28 to TRBJ2-3; D is undetermined. CDR3 length: 16 amino acids. The germline V and J ends were trimmed by 2 bases and 0 bases, with 12 bases remaining between them. CDR1 and CDR2 from the germline V gene are MDHEN and SYDVKM.

This clone was detected only a few times. The DNA for the CDR3 is TGTGCCAGCAGTCCGGCGCAGGGGGCCGGTCAGCCCCAGCATTTT. This gives the protein CASSPAQGAGQPQHF. The chain couples TRBV25-1 to TRBJ1-5; 8 positions match TRBD1. Germline-derived CDR1 and CDR2 are MGHDK and SYGVNS. After removal of 5 bases from V and 6 bases from J, the junction contained 9 bases not matched to a gene. The CDR3 runs to 15 residues.

The chain couples TRBV9 to TRBJ2-3, with TRBD1 as a possible D gene (6 bases). Germline CDR1 SGDLS, CDR2 YYNGEE. There are 13 residues in the CDR3. Trimming took off 4 bases at V and 2 bases at J, with 8 bases between the two ends. The CDR3, as DNA: TGTGCCAGCAGCCGGGACACCACAGATACGCAGTATTTT. It yields the protein CASSRDTTDTQYF. The variable domain in full, completed from reference TRBV9 and TRBJ2-3, reads DSGVTQTPKHLITATGQRVTLRCSPRSGDLSVYWYQQSLDQGLQFLIQYYNGEERAKGNILERFSAQQFPDLHSELNLSSLELGDSALYFCASSRDTTDTQYFGPGTRLTVL.

The chain joins TRBV5-1 to TRBJ1-1; TRBD1 is a possible D gene (5 bases). The length of the CDR3 is 14 residues. V was cut by 4 bases and J by 7 bases, with 17 bases left in between. The germline V gene encodes CDR1 SGHRS and CDR2 YFSETQ. Here the CDR3 DNA reads TGCGCCAGCAGCGATGGCGCAGGGTCTCGTGAAGCTTTCTTT. Encoded protein: CASSDGAGSREAFF.

CDR3 residues: CASRTGAGTDTQYF. The DNA for the CDR3 is TGTGCCAGCAGAACAGGGGCAGGCACAGATACGCAGTATTTT. V and J are TRBV2 and TRBJ2-3; 7 nucleotides agree with TRBD1. The CDR3 has 14 amino acids. Germline assignment: CDR1 SNHLY and CDR2 FYNNEI. J was trimmed by 1 base and V by 6 bases; bases with no gene match: 4.

This clone appeared a single time. The rearrangement links TRBV5-4 to TRBJ2-1; no definite D call. The CDR3 spans 15 residues. The germline V gene has CDR1 SGHNT and CDR2 YYREEE (reference sequence). The V gene lost 4 bases and the J gene lost 2 bases, with 13 bases spanning the gap. CDR3: CASSQNSPTYNEQFF. CDR3 coding DNA: TGTGCCAGCAGCCAAAACAGTCCTACCTACAATGAGCAGTTCTTC.

This clone came up once. The chain couples TRBV11-2 to TRBJ1-2; the match to TRBD1 covers 7 bases. CDR3 length: 14 amino acids. Germline loops: CDR1 SGHAT, CDR2 FQNNGV. The V and J ends lost 5 bases and 5 bases, in that order; junction bases with no gene match: 8. CDR3 in DNA: TGTGCCAGCAGCCCCCAGGGACAGCTATATGGCTACACCTTC. Its translation is CASSPQGQLYGYTF.